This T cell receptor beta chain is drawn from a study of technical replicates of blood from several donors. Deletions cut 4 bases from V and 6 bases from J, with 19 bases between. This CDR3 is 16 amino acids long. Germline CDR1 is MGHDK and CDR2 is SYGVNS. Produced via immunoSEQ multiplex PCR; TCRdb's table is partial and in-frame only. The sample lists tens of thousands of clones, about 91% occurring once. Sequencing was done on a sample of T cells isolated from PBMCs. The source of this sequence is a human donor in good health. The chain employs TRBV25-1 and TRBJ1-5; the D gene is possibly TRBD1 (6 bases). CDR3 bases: TGTGCCAGCAGTGCCCGAGGGATAACAGGGAGTCAGCCCCAGCATTTT. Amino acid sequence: CASSARGITGSQPQHF.